Listed below are T cell receptor beta chains from one sample, sequenced in a study of shared clonotypes between healthy human individuals. The repertoire was sequenced with immunoSEQ multiplex PCR; TCRdb's copy has only in-frame clones and lacks some. The sample carries about 1 million clones, around 74% recorded once. Material for sequencing was memory CD4+ T cells sorted from blood. The origin of the receptors is a young man in good health. The CDR3 runs from the conserved cysteine through the conserved F or W. Each record gives: D gene, J gene, V gene, clone size, CDR3 protein, CDR3 DNA. D genes are given only for firm matches. Size values are once, few and many counts, or a class for expanded clones, and some rows have none.

>TRBD1|TRBJ2-1|TRBV27|-
CASGTVNEQFF
TGTGCCAGCGGGACAGTCAATGAGCAGTTCTTC
>-|TRBJ1-4|TRBV28|-
CASSAPPGSNEKLFF
TGTGCCAGCAGCGCACCACCGGGGTCGAATGAAAAACTGTTTTTT
>TRBD2|TRBJ2-7|TRBV6-5|-
CASSQLAGGIYEQYF
TGTGCCAGCAGCCAACTAGCGGGGGGGATCTACGAGCAGTACTTC
>-|TRBJ2-1|TRBV2|-
CASERRSTYNEQFF
TGTGCCAGCGAACGACGGTCCACCTACAATGAGCAGTTCTTC
>TRBD1|TRBJ2-7|TRBV5-1|many
CASSQGPQGSSYEQYF
TGCGCCAGCAGCCAGGGTCCACAGGGGTCCTCCTACGAGCAGTACTTC
>TRBD1|TRBJ1-5|TRBV11-2|-
CASSQDRTGQPQHF
TGTGCCAGCAGCCAGGACAGGACGGGGCAGCCCCAGCATTTT
>-|TRBJ2-5|TRBV6-5|-
CASRTRETQYF
TGTGCCAGCAGGACTCGGGAGACCCAGTACTTC
>-|TRBJ2-3|TRBV4-1|-
CASSQGLGVDTQYF
TGCGCCAGCAGCCAAGGGCTAGGCGTGGATACGCAGTATTTT
>TRBD2|TRBJ2-3|TRBV5-4|-
CASSPLAGGTDTQYF
TGTGCCAGCAGCCCCCTAGCGGGTGGGACAGATACGCAGTATTTT
>TRBD1|TRBJ1-2|TRBV9|-
CASSLREDRGYGYTF
TGTGCCAGCAGCCTAAGGGAGGACAGGGGCTATGGCTACACCTTC
>-|TRBJ1-5|TRBV29-1|-
CSVAAGSDQPQHF
TGCAGCGTTGCAGCGGGTTCGGATCAGCCCCAGCATTTT
>TRBD1|TRBJ1-3|TRBV19|-
CASSGQGAGGNTIYF
TGTGCCAGTAGTGGGCAGGGGGCTGGTGGAAACACCATATATTTT
>-|TRBJ2-1|TRBV5-1|-
CASRTGQTYNEQFF
TGCGCCAGCAGAACAGGGCAGACGTACAATGAGCAGTTCTTC
>TRBD2|TRBJ2-5|TRBV27|-
CASSPRRGGETQYF
TGTGCCAGCAGTCCACGTCGGGGGGGAGAGACCCAGTACTTC
>-|TRBJ2-7|TRBV29-1|-
CSARRGSYEQYF
TGCAGCGCCCGACGGGGCTCTTACGAACAGTACTTC
>-|TRBJ1-5|TRBV2|-
CASSSTISQPQHF
TGTGCCAGCAGTTCAACAATAAGTCAGCCCCAGCATTTT
>-|TRBJ1-5|TRBV2|-
CAIRDESNQPQHF
TGTGCCATCCGGGATGAAAGCAATCAGCCCCAGCATTTT
>-|TRBJ2-7|TRBV2|many
CASSVRLYEQYF
TGTGCCAGCAGTGTCCGCCTCTACGAGCAGTACTTC
>TRBD2|TRBJ2-1|TRBV30|once
CAWSPGLAHEQFF
TGTGCCTGGAGTCCCGGACTAGCCCATGAGCAGTTCTTC
>-|TRBJ2-2|TRBV5-1|-
CASSLAGKSTGELFF
TGCGCCAGCAGCTTGGCCGGGAAATCAACCGGGGAGCTGTTTTTT
>TRBD1|TRBJ2-1|TRBV18|-
CASSGRQGDEQFF
TGTGCCAGCTCAGGACGACAGGGCGATGAGCAGTTCTTC
>TRBD1|TRBJ1-3|TRBV7-6|-
CASSDRDRGPDTIYF
TGTGCCAGCAGCGACCGGGACAGGGGGCCAGACACCATATATTTT
>TRBD2|TRBJ2-5|TRBV5-1|-
CASRWSGLAETQYF
TGCGCCAGCAGGTGGAGCGGACTAGCTGAGACCCAGTACTTC
>-|TRBJ1-3|TRBV11-2|-
CASSITGNTIYF
TGTGCCAGCAGCATAACTGGAAACACCATATATTTT
>-|TRBJ2-3|TRBV6-6|-
CASRLPGADTQYF
TGTGCCAGCAGACTTCCGGGCGCAGATACGCAGTATTTT
>TRBD1|TRBJ1-5|TRBV18|-
CASSRQGVSNQPQHF
TGTGCCAGCTCAAGACAGGGCGTTAGCAATCAGCCCCAGCATTTT
>TRBD1|TRBJ2-7|TRBV2|many
CASSPLQGVRYF
TGTGCCAGCAGTCCCCTACAGGGGGTTCGGTACTTC
>TRBD2|TRBJ2-3|TRBV7-9|-
CASSSRTSLQRDTQYF
TGTGCCAGCAGCTCCCGGACTAGCCTCCAGAGAGATACGCAGTATTTT
>TRBD2|TRBJ2-3|TRBV7-9|-
CASSTGLAGVTDTQYF
TGTGCCAGCAGCACGGGACTAGCGGGAGTCACAGATACGCAGTATTTT
>TRBD1|TRBJ1-1|TRBV6-5|-
CASIPRGRGRTEAFF
TGTGCCAGCATCCCGAGGGGCAGGGGGCGAACTGAAGCTTTCTTT
>TRBD1|TRBJ2-7|TRBV2|-
CASRTGQEQYF
TGTGCCAGCAGGACAGGGCAGGAGCAGTACTTC
>TRBD1|TRBJ2-2|TRBV5-1|-
CASSSPYRTGRGTGELFF
TGCGCCAGCAGCTCCCCGTACCGGACAGGGAGAGGCACCGGGGAGCTGTTTTTT
>-|TRBJ2-5|TRBV18|-
CASSYVIQQETQYF
TGTGCCAGCTCGTACGTGATACAGCAAGAGACCCAGTACTTC
>-|TRBJ2-7|TRBV6-1|-
CASSVTGNPYEQYF
TGTGCCAGCAGTGTTACAGGGAATCCCTACGAGCAGTACTTC
>-|TRBJ2-1|TRBV30|-
CAWGASVSYNEQFF
TGTGCCTGGGGGGCTAGCGTTTCCTACAATGAGCAGTTCTTC
>TRBD2|TRBJ2-5|TRBV6-1|few
CASSARGLGQETQYF
TGTGCCAGCAGTGCCCGGGGACTAGGCCAAGAGACCCAGTACTTC
>-|TRBJ2-1|TRBV9|-
CASSRDGGSANEQFF
TGTGCCAGCTCGCGGGATGGCGGAAGCGCTAATGAGCAGTTCTTC
>-|TRBJ2-7|TRBV13|once
CASSRQGIYEQYF
TGTGCCAGCAGTCGTCAGGGGATCTACGAGCAGTACTTC
>-|TRBJ2-4|TRBV6-1|-
CASSGTDRGRKNIQYF
TGTGCCAGCAGTGGAACGGACCGGGGGCGAAAAAACATTCAGTACTTC
>TRBD2|TRBJ2-7|TRBV5-1|-
CASSLDAGGTYEQYF
TGCGCCAGCAGCTTGGACGCGGGGGGGACCTACGAGCAGTACTTC
>TRBD2|TRBJ2-3|TRBV7-6|-
CASSFSGGGSTDTQYF
TGTGCCAGCAGCTTTTCCGGCGGGGGGAGCACAGATACGCAGTATTTT
>-|TRBJ2-3|TRBV7-9|-
CASSRMGGQYF
TGTGCCAGCAGCCGCATGGGGGGGCAGTATTTT
>-|TRBJ1-3|TRBV30|-
CAWSVLSGNTIYF
TGTGCCTGGAGTGTATTATCCGGAAACACCATATATTTT
>TRBD2|TRBJ2-7|TRBV7-2|-
CASSPGQREGYEQYF
TGTGCCAGCAGCCCCGGACAGCGGGAGGGCTACGAGCAGTACTTC
>-|TRBJ2-2|TRBV29-1|-
CSVENTGELFF
TGCAGCGTTGAGAACACCGGGGAGCTGTTTTTT